This T cell receptor beta chain was identified during a study of cytotoxic CD8 clonotypes in ibrutinib-treated CLL. For the study at large: Response samples followed a median about 11 months of treatment, range 6 to 36. Overall study findings and caveats: Shared public clonotypes were rare, and on treatment they either got smaller or stayed the same. Ibrutinib response saw clonality rise, and progression saw it return toward baseline.

The repertoire was sequenced with immunoSEQ multiplex PCR; TCRdb's copy has only in-frame clones and lacks some. The data contain thousands of clones, over 55% of them singletons. Regarding this clone: Its target is unknown.

The CDR3 sequence is 15 residues long. V lost 7 bases and J lost 0, with 13 bases in between. Per the germline V gene, CDR1 is MNHNS and CDR2 is SASEGT. The sample in question was PBMCs, obtained before ibrutinib treatment. This clonotype originated in a human donor with chronic lymphocytic leukemia. V usage is TRBV6-1 and J usage is TRBJ2-1; D remains ambiguous. The DNA for the CDR3 is TGTGCCAGCAACACTTACCTAGGCTCCTACAATGAGCAGTTCTTC. Translation gives CASNTYLGSYNEQFF.